Sequencing of this T cell receptor (beta chain) was carried out in a study of CD8 T cells in Susac syndrome. An input of roughly 0.45 to 1 ug of RNA was subjected to reverse transcription using random hexamers. TCRdb re-called the immunoSEQ multiplex PCR reads through MiXCR, storing one row per CDR3 protein. The sample carries 80,000 or so distinct CDR3 sequences, 90% to 95% recorded once. This clonotype was counted a single time. Sequence at one end of the junction differs from germline and may be a read error. CDR3 size: 14 residues. Germline loops: CDR1 SGHVS, CDR2 FNYEAQ. The J gene is TRBJ2-3, the V gene TRBV7-6, with 7 bases fitting TRBD2. The sequencing input was CD8+ T cells from PBMCs. The origin of this receptor is a human donor in good health. The CDR3 spells CASSLAEITDTQYF. The CDR3 DNA follows: TGTGCCAGCAGCCTAGCGGAAATCACAGATACGCAGTATTTT.